The TCR beta chain under discussion was sequenced for a study of Ad26.COV2.S vaccination and SARS-CoV-2 variants. Turning to the study itself: The vaccine Ad26.COV2.S was put into the muscle once, or twice with 56 days between. Study results and limitations: Analyses that measured TCR breadth and depth may have underestimated total T cell responses.

Repertoires were generated with immunoSEQ multiplex PCR, while TCRdb's copy carries only in-frame clones and drops some. The top ten hold around 13% of the sample, which has roughly 510,000 clones, around nine tenths seen once. A note on this clone: Antigen unknown.

CDR3 size: 14 residues. The V end lost 0 bases, the J end lost 5 bases, and 9 bases lay between the germline ends. Germline CDR1 SGHRS, CDR2 YFSETQ. The sample's treatment: around 19 received Ad26.COV2.S at low or high dose, single or two shots; about 5 received placebo; per-sample allocation not given. Following the first vaccine or placebo injection, samples were taken on day 63. An adult of 18-55 years in Boston served as donor. Vaccination employed an Ad26 vector expressing the Wuhan-strain SARS-CoV-2 spike. The material was peripheral blood, obtained in a trial of Ad26.COV2.S vaccine versus placebo. The rearrangement uses TRBV5-1 and TRBJ2-1; D unresolved. The clonotype was recovered from a person between 18 and 59 years old who received the Ad26.COV2.S COVID-19 vaccine or a placebo. CDR3 region: CASSLGPWDNEQFF. CDR3 nucleotides: TGCGCCAGCAGCTTGGGCCCGTGGGACAATGAGCAGTTCTTC.